This T cell receptor (beta chain) was identified in a study of blood T cell repertoires in COVID-19 (dated by TCRdb to about 2020). Turning to the overall study: Samples from collaborators originated in the United States, Italy and Spain and spanned both the acute and convalescent phases of COVID-19. The repertoires were released in a freely available public database meant as a resource for research on the immune response to SARS-CoV-2. The sample metadata nearly always contained a de-identified subject ID, COVID-19 status, age in years and sex. Deeply sampled blood TCRbeta repertoires from subjects exposed to, actively infected with, or recovered from COVID-19 were included in the dataset. Where available, HLA class I and class II types were obtained from metadata supplied by the sample provider rather than from assay-based typing. The samples were drawn from the first 160 participants of the ongoing ImmuneRACE study and from about 1,200 subjects provided by 6 global collaborators. The material from the prospective study consisted of cDNA or gDNA derived from T cells, B-cell-depleted T cells, or PBMCs. Paper-wide results and their limitations: The quantity of clinical and demographic metadata differed by source and by participant and was supplied without curation.

Concerning this clone: The clone's antigen remains unknown. It has no much larger one-base neighbor in the sample; base qualities were not kept.

Collaborating institutions collected whole blood in K2EDTA tubes following their own protocols. For TCRbeta analysis, collaborators shipped samples in one of three forms: frozen whole blood, isolated PBMCs, or DNA extracted from either of those sample types. CDR1 and CDR2 are read off the germline V gene as SGHRS and YFSETQ. The junction shows trimming of 4 bases on V and 5 bases on J, and the gene matches do not reach 7 bases of it. Counted from cysteine to phenylalanine, this CDR3 has 16 amino acids. Only the CDR3 DNA is retained, 48 bases long and in frame from the first base. The immunoSEQ Assay, a bias-controlled multiplex PCR, was used to amplify TCRbeta CDR3 regions from genomic DNA. Under the source paper's analysis protocol: Nucleated cell counts per sample were estimated from amplification of reference gene primers within the assay. Sequence reads were collapsed and filtered to measure the absolute abundance of every unique TCRbeta CDR3 rearrangement. Productive Simpson clonality was computed per sample as the square root of Simpson's diversity index over productive rearrangements. The table was pulled from immuneACCESS by TCRdb, which kept in-frame rearrangements only. Such tables lose some clones; where checked, under half of the loss comes from unresolved V genes, and the rest has no known cause. The DNA was the basis for D and trimming; V, J and clone size are from that table. This sample lists about 39,000 clones; roughly 88% were detected once. The biggest ten clones account for approximately 2% of the sample.

The sample consisted of peripheral blood. The chain couples TRBV5-1 to TRBJ2-7; TRBD2 fits 15 bases in the junction. This receptor was obtained from a human donor in a cohort sampled during active COVID-19. The nucleotide sequence reads TGCGCCAGCAGCCCCTCCTGGACTAGCGGGGGGGACGAGCAGTACTTC. This sequence encodes CASSPSWTSGGDEQYF. The entire variable domain, with the stretches around the CDR3 drawn from the reference TRBV5-1 and TRBJ2-7 proteins, is KAGVTQTPRYLIKTRGQQVTLSCSPISGHRSVSWYQQTPGQGLQFLFEYFSETQRNKGNFPGRFSGRQFSNSRSEMNVSTLELGDSALYLCASSPSWTSGGDEQYFGPGTRLTVT.